The rows below give T cell receptor beta chains drawn from one sample of a study of shared clonotypes between healthy human individuals. Assay: immunoSEQ multiplex PCR; the TCRdb copy retains only in-frame clones and omits some. The sample consists of roughly 770,000 clones, around 96% of them appearing once. The sample was naive CD8+ T cells sorted from blood. The receptor source for this set is a man aged 30 to 39 in good health. Each CDR3 is given with its conserved first and last residue. A D gene is named only where the DNA matches it firmly. A clone size is listed for some rows: how often the clone was seen (once, few, many), or a class if it is expanded.

j_call | d_call | v_call | clone_size | cdr3_nt | cdr3_aa
TRBJ1-5 | TRBD1 | TRBV10-3 | NA | TGTGCCATCAGTGAGCTTAGGACAGGGAGCTCACGCAATCAGCCCCAGCATTTT | CAISELRTGSSRNQPQHF
TRBJ2-3 | NA | TRBV30 | NA | TGTGCCTGGAGTGTACTCGGGACCACAGATACGCAGTATTTT | CAWSVLGTTDTQYF
TRBJ1-1 | NA | TRBV7-9 | NA | TGTGCCAGCATCCGAGGCAACACTGAAGCTTTCTTT | CASIRGNTEAFF
TRBJ2-1 | TRBD2 | TRBV7-9 | NA | TGTGCCAGCAGAGAGGGGGCGGGAGGGCTTCGCGAGCAGTTCTTC | CASREGAGGLREQFF
TRBJ2-3 | NA | TRBV10-3 | NA | TGTGCCATCAGTGAACTAGCTATTAATACGCAGTATTTT | CAISELAINTQYF
TRBJ2-3 | TRBD2 | TRBV7-6 | once | TGTGCCAGCAGCTCTCGACTAGCGGGTCGCACAGATACGCAGTATTTT | CASSSRLAGRTDTQYF
TRBJ2-2 | NA | TRBV7-9 | NA | TGTGCCAGCAGCTTAGCGGCCACCGGGGAGCTGTTTTTT | CASSLAATGELFF
TRBJ2-7 | TRBD2 | TRBV7-2 | NA | TGTGCCAGCAGCTTACTCCCGGGGGAGGGAGCAAACTACGAGCAGTACTTC | CASSLLPGEGANYEQYF
TRBJ1-2 | TRBD1 | TRBV30 | NA | TGTGCCTGGAGTGTGGTTGAGACAGGGGGGGCGGGCTACACCTTC | CAWSVVETGGAGYTF
TRBJ2-3 | NA | TRBV11-3 | NA | TGTGCCAGCAGCTCCAACGATGGCCTAAGGCAGTATTTT | CASSSNDGLRQYF
TRBJ2-7 | NA | TRBV5-4 | NA | TGTGCCAGCAGCAGCTGGACAGTTGGGGAGCAGTACTTC | CASSSWTVGEQYF
TRBJ2-7 | TRBD2 | TRBV5-4 | NA | TGTGCCAGCAGCGGGACTAGCGGGAGAATGGGCGAGCAGTACTTC | CASSGTSGRMGEQYF
TRBJ1-2 | NA | TRBV5-8 | NA | TGTGCCAGCAGCCCGGGACTCCGGGGCGACTATGGCTACACCTTC | CASSPGLRGDYGYTF
TRBJ2-1 | NA | TRBV5-4 | NA | TGTGCCAGCAGCTTCTTATCGCGTGAGCAGTTCTTC | CASSFLSREQFF
TRBJ2-5 | TRBD1 | TRBV29-1 | NA | TGCAGCGTTGAAGAGCTCCGGACAGGGCCTTCCGGGACCCAGTACTTC | CSVEELRTGPSGTQYF
TRBJ2-7 | NA | TRBV11-2 | NA | TGTGCCAGCAGAAAAGAGGGTTTTCACTACGAGCAGTACTTC | CASRKEGFHYEQYF
TRBJ2-1 | TRBD2 | TRBV10-2 | NA | TGCGCCAGTACAGGGGGTCGGACTAGCGGGAGGGGCTACAATGAGCAGTTCTTC | CASTGGRTSGRGYNEQFF
TRBJ2-2 | NA | TRBV4-1 | NA | TGCGCCAGCAGCCAAAAGGTCTCTCCTGGGGAGCTGTTTTTT | CASSQKVSPGELFF
TRBJ2-7 | TRBD2 | TRBV2 | NA | TGTGCCAGCAGTGATTCAGGACTAGTGTTGATCCGCACCTACGAGCAGTACTTC | CASSDSGLVLIRTYEQYF
TRBJ2-7 | NA | TRBV15 | NA | TGTGCCACCAGCAGAGACAGGGGGGCCGAGCAGTACTTC | CATSRDRGAEQYF
TRBJ2-7 | NA | TRBV7-9 | NA | TGTGCCAGCAGCTTGGACAGCGCTCCCTACGAGCAGTACTTC | CASSLDSAPYEQYF
TRBJ2-7 | TRBD2 | TRBV6-1 | NA | TGTGCCAGCAGTGGTCCGGGACTAGCGGGGACCTACGAGCAGTACTTC | CASSGPGLAGTYEQYF
TRBJ2-2 | TRBD2 | TRBV4-2 | NA | TGTGCCAGCAGCCAGCAAGGAGGGGCTAGCGGGCTGAACACCGGGGAGCTGTTTTTT | CASSQQGGASGLNTGELFF
TRBJ2-5 | TRBD1 | TRBV25-1 | NA | TGTGCCAGCAGTGAATATCGGGACAGGGTTATGCGGGAGACCCAGTACTTC | CASSEYRDRVMRETQYF
TRBJ1-1 | NA | TRBV7-3 | NA | TGTGCCAGCAGCGCGCACAGGAACACTGAAGCTTTCTTT | CASSAHRNTEAFF
TRBJ2-3 | TRBD1 | TRBV13 | NA | TGTGCCAGCAGCCCGGGGGGACAGGGGCCAGATACGCAGTATTTT | CASSPGGQGPDTQYF
TRBJ2-3 | TRBD2 | TRBV5-1 | NA | TGCGCCAGCAGCTTGGAGTACGGGAGGACAGATACGCAGTATTTT | CASSLEYGRTDTQYF
TRBJ2-1 | TRBD2 | TRBV4-1 | few | TGCGCCAGCAGCCAAGTGCGGGGGGTCAATGAGCAGTTCTTC | CASSQVRGVNEQFF
TRBJ2-7 | NA | TRBV7-9 | NA | TGTGCCAGCTTGGCAGACAGTAGCTACGAGCAGTACTTC | CASLADSSYEQYF
TRBJ2-7 | NA | TRBV10-3 | NA | TGTGCCATCCTTGATGGGTACTCCTACGAGCAGTACTTC | CAILDGYSYEQYF
TRBJ2-3 | TRBD2 | TRBV7-2 | NA | TGTGCCAGCAGCTCACGGACTAGCGGGACTTTCACAGATACGCAGTATTTT | CASSSRTSGTFTDTQYF
TRBJ2-1 | NA | TRBV28 | NA | TGTGCCAGCAGTTTTAGCGGACAGAACAATGAGCAGTTCTTC | CASSFSGQNNEQFF
TRBJ1-2 | NA | TRBV28 | NA | TGTGCCAGCAGTCGGAGCTATGGCTACACCTTC | CASSRSYGYTF
TRBJ2-7 | NA | TRBV27 | NA | TGTGCCAGCAGTCCGCTATTGAGCTCCTACGAGCAGTACTTC | CASSPLLSSYEQYF
TRBJ2-7 | NA | TRBV28 | NA | TGTGCCAGCAGTCCTACCTTCGATTGGGCAGAGCAGTACTTC | CASSPTFDWAEQYF
TRBJ2-1 | NA | TRBV6-6 | NA | TGTGCCAGCAGTTATGCTAGGGATGAGCAGTTCTTC | CASSYARDEQFF
TRBJ1-2 | NA | TRBV6-5 | once | TGTGCCAGCAGGATCAGGGTGGGGCATGGCTACACCTTC | CASRIRVGHGYTF
TRBJ2-3 | NA | TRBV9 | NA | TGTGCCAGCAGCACCCGGGACCACAGCACAGATACGCAGTATTTT | CASSTRDHSTDTQYF
TRBJ2-1 | NA | TRBV14 | NA | TGTGCCAGCAGCCGGGACTCATTTTACAATGAGCAGTTCTTC | CASSRDSFYNEQFF
TRBJ2-1 | TRBD1 | TRBV7-8 | NA | TGTGCCAGCAGCACCTCCGGGACAGCCTCAAAGGAGCAGTTCTTC | CASSTSGTASKEQFF
TRBJ1-2 | NA | TRBV27 | NA | TGTGCCAGCAAAACAGTTAACAACTATGGCTACACCTTC | CASKTVNNYGYTF
TRBJ2-5 | TRBD2 | TRBV9 | NA | TGTGCCAGCAGCTCCCGGACTAGCGGGAGAGAGAAAGAGACCCAGTACTTC | CASSSRTSGREKETQYF
TRBJ2-5 | TRBD2 | TRBV27 | NA | TGTGCCAGCAGTCTGCATAGCGGGTTGGAATCAGAGACCCAGTACTTC | CASSLHSGLESETQYF
TRBJ2-7 | TRBD2 | TRBV4-2 | NA | TGTGCCAGCAGCCAACCTATAGCGGGATTTGGCGAGCAGTACTTC | CASSQPIAGFGEQYF
TRBJ2-7 | TRBD2 | TRBV2 | NA | TGTGCCAGCAGTGAATTGGCGGGAGCCCCCTACGAGCAGTACTTC | CASSELAGAPYEQYF